The following is a TCR beta chain sequence with its context. The CDR3 has 13 residues. The V gene end was trimmed by 6 bases and the J gene end by 5 bases; junction bases not matched to a gene: 6. Germline values: CDR1 MDHEN, CDR2 SYDVKM. The data belong to a study of blood T cell repertoires in COVID-19. About the study: The analysed material was cDNA or gDNA that came from T cells, B-cell-depleted T cells, or PBMCs.

Sequencing was performed with immunoSEQ multiplex PCR; in TCRdb, only in-frame clones are kept and a portion is missing. This sample has 150,000 to 200,000 clones, with about 88% found just once. This TCR was sampled from a woman aged 18 to 35 who had recovered from COVID-19. The chain links TRBV28 to TRBJ2-5; 7 nucleotides line up with TRBD2. The specimen sequenced was PBMCs or T cells enriched from blood (not recorded which). The CDR3 DNA follows: TGTGCCAGCAGACGGACTAGTGTGGAGACCCAGTACTTC. Translated, it gives CASRRTSVETQYF.